This record covers a single TCR beta chain. Its target is unknown. The data belong to a study of Ad26.COV2.S vaccination and SARS-CoV-2 variants. The table came from immunoSEQ multiplex PCR; TCRdb's copy has only in-frame clones and leaves some out. The table shows around 320,000 clones, with more than 70% occurring only once. Treatment reported: around 19 received Ad26.COV2.S at low or high dose, single or two shots; about 5 received placebo; per-sample allocation not given. The samples were gathered on day 63 after the first injection of vaccine or placebo. Findings of the study overall: TCR breadth and depth estimates may have understated total T cell responses.

The germline V gene has CDR1 MGHDK and CDR2 SYGVNS. V shed 5 bases, J shed 3 bases, and the junction held 7 bases outside the gene matches. The CDR3 runs 15 residues. The sequence was collected from a person aged 18 to 59 who received the Ad26.COV2.S COVID-19 vaccine or a placebo. The sample was peripheral blood, taken in a trial of Ad26.COV2.S vaccine versus placebo. The J gene is TRBJ2-1, the V gene TRBV25-1; TRBD1 matches at 7 bases. The CDR3 is CASSSTGARYNEQFF. CDR3 DNA: TGTGCCAGCAGTTCAACAGGGGCCCGCTACAATGAGCAGTTCTTC. Full variable domain (missing parts from reference TRBV25-1 and TRBJ2-1): EADIYQTPRYLVIGTGKKITLECSQTMGHDKMYWYQQDPGMELHLIHYSYGVNSTEKGDLSSESTVSRIRTEHFPLTLESARPSHTSQYLCASSSTGARYNEQFFGPGTRLTVL.